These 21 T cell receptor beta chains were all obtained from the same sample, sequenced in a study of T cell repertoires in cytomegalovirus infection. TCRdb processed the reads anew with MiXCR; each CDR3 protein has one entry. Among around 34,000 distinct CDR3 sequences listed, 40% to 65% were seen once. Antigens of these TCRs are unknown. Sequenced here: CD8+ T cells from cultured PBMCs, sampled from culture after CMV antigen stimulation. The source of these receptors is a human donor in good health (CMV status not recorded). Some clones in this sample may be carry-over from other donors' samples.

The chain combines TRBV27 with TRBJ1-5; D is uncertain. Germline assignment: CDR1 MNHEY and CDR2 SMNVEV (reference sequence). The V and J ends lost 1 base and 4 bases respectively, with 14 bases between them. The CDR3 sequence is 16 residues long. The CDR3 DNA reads TGTGCCAGCAGTTTATTCAGCCGCCAGACTAATCAGCCCCAGCATTTT. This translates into CASSLFSRQTNQPQHF.

The chain's CDR3 is CASSLRGRNTEAFF. The CDR3 bases are TGTGCCAGCAGCTTAAGAGGCAGGAACACTGAAGCTTTCTTT. The chain recombines TRBV11-2 with TRBJ1-1, with D uncertain. Germline CDR1 reads SGHAT; CDR2 reads FQNNGV. V was pared by 2 bases and J by 1 base, with 8 bases between. The CDR3 covers 14 residues.

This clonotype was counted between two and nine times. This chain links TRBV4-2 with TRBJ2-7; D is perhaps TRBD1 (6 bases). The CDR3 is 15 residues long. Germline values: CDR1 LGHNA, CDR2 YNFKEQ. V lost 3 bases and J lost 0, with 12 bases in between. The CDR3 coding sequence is TGTGCCAGCAGCCAGGCTACAGGGTACTCCTACGAGCAGTACTTC. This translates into CASSQATGYSYEQYF.

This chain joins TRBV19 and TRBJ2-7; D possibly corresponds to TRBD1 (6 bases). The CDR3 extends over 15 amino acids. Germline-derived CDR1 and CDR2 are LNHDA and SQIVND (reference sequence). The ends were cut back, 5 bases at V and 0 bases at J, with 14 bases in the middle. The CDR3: CASSAGWGPSYEQYF. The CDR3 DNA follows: TGTGCCAGTAGTGCTGGTTGGGGGCCCTCCTACGAGCAGTACTTC.

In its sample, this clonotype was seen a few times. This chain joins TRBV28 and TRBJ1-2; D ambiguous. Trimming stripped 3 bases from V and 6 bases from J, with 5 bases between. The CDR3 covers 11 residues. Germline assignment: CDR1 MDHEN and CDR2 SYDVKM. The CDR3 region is CASSFGDGYTF. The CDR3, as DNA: TGTGCCAGCAGTTTTGGGGATGGCTACACCTTC.

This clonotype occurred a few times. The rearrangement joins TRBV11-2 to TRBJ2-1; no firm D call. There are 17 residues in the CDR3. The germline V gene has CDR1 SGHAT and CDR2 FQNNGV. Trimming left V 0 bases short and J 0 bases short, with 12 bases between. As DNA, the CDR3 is TGTGCCAGCAGCTTAGATCTCCCTAGGAGCTCCTACAATGAGCAGTTCTTC. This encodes CASSLDLPRSSYNEQFF.

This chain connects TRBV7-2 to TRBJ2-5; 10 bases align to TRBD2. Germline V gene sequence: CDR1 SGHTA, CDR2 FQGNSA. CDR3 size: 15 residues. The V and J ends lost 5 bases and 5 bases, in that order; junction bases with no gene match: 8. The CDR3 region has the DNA TGTGCCAGCAGCCCCACTAGCGGGGTGGGGGAGACCCAGTACTTC. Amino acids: CASSPTSGVGETQYF.

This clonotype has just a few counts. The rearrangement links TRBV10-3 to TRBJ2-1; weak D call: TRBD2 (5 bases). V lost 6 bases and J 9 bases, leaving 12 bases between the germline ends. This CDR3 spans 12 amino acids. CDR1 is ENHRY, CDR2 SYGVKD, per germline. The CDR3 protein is CAISEREPEQFF. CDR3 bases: TGTGCCATCAGCGAGAGGGAGCCTGAGCAGTTCTTC.

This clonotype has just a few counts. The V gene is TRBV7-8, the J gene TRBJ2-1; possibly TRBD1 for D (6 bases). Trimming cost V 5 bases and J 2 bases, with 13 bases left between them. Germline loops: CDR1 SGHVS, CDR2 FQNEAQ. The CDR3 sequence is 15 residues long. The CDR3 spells CASSPPDRPYNEQFF. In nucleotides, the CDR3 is TGTGCCAGCAGCCCCCCCGACAGGCCCTACAATGAGCAGTTCTTC.

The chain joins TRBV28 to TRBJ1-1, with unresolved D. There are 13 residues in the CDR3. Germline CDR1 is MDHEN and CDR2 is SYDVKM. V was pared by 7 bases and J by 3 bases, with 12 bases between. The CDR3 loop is CASKPGVYTEAFF. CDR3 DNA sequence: TGTGCCAGCAAACCCGGGGTCTACACTGAAGCTTTCTTT. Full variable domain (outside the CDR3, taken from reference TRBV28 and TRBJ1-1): DVKVTQSSRYLVKRTGEKVFLECVQDMDHENMFWYRQDPGLGLRLIYFSYDVKMKEKGDIPEGYSVSREKKERFSLILESASTNQTSMYLCASKPGVYTEAFFGQGTRLTVV.

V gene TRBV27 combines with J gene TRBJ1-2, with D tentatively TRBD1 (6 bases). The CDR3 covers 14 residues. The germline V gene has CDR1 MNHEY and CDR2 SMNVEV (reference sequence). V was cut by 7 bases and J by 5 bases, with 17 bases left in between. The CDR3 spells CASTPGGRGYGYTF. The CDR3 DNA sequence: TGTGCCAGCACCCCTGGGGGCAGGGGTTATGGCTACACCTTC.

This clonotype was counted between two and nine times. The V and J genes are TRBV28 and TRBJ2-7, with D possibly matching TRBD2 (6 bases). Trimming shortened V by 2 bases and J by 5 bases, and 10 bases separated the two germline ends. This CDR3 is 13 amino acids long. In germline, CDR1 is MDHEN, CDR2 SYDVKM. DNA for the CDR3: TGTGCCAGCAGTTTAACTAGCTACCACGAGCAGTACTTC. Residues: CASSLTSYHEQYF. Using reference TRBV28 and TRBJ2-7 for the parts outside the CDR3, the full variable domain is DVKVTQSSRYLVKRTGEKVFLECVQDMDHENMFWYRQDPGLGLRLIYFSYDVKMKEKGDIPEGYSVSREKKERFSLILESASTNQTSMYLCASSLTSYHEQYFGPGTRLTVT.

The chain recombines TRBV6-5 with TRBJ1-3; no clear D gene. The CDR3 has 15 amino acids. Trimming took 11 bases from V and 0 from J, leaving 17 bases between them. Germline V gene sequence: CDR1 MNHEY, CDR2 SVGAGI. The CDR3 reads CASQDQASSGNTIYF. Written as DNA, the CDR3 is TGTGCCTCCCAGGATCAGGCTAGCTCTGGAAACACCATATATTTT.

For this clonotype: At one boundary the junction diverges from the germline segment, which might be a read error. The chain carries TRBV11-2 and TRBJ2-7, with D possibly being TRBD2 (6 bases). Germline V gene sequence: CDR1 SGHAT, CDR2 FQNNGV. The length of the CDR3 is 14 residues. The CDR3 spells CSSSPGGGYYEQYF. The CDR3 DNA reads TGTTCCAGCAGCCCCGGGGGAGGCTACTACGAGCAGTACTTC.

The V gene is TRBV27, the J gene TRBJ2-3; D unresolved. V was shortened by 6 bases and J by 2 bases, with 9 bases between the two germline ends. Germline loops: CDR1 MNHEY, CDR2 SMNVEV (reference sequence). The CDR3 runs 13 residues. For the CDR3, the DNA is TGTGCCAGCAGCAACAGCATCACAGATACGCAGTATTTT. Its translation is CASSNSITDTQYF.

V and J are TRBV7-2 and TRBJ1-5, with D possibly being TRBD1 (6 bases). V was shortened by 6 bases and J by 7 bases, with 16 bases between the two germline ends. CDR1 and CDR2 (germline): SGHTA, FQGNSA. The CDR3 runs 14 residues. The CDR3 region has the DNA TGTGCCAGCAGTTCCCGAGGGGGGGGGCAGCCCCAGCATTTT. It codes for CASSSRGGGQPQHF.

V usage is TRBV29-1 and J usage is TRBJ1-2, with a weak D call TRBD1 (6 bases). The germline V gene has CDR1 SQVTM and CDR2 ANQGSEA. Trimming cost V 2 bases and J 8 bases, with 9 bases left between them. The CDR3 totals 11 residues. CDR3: CSVERRGGYTF. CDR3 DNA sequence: TGCAGCGTTGAACGAAGGGGGGGCTACACCTTC.

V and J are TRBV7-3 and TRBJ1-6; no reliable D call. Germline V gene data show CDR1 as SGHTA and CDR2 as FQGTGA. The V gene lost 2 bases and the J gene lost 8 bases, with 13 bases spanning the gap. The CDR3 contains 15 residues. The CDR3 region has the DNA TGTGCCAGCAGCTTAGTACGGGGTGGTGATTCACCCCTCCACTTT. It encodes CASSLVRGGDSPLHF.

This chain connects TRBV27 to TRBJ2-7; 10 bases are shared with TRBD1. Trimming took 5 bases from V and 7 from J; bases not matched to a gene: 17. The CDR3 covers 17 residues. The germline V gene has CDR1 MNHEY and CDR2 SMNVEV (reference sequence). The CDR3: CASSPLKTGGLLWEQYF. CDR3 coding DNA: TGTGCCAGCAGTCCCCTAAAGACAGGGGGCCTTCTCTGGGAGCAGTACTTC.

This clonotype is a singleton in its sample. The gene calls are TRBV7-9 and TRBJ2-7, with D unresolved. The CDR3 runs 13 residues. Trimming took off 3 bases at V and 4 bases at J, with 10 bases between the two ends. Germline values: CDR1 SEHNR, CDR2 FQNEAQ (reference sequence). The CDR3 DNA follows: TGTGCCAGCAGCTTTACAGTTAGGTACGAGCAGTACTTC. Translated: CASSFTVRYEQYF.

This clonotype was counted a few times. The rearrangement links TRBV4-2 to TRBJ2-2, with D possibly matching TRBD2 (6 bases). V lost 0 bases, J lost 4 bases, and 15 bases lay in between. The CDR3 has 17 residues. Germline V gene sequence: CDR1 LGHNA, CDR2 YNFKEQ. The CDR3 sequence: CASSQDRSGWSTGELFF. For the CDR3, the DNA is TGTGCCAGCAGCCAAGATAGGAGCGGGTGGAGCACCGGGGAGCTGTTTTTT.